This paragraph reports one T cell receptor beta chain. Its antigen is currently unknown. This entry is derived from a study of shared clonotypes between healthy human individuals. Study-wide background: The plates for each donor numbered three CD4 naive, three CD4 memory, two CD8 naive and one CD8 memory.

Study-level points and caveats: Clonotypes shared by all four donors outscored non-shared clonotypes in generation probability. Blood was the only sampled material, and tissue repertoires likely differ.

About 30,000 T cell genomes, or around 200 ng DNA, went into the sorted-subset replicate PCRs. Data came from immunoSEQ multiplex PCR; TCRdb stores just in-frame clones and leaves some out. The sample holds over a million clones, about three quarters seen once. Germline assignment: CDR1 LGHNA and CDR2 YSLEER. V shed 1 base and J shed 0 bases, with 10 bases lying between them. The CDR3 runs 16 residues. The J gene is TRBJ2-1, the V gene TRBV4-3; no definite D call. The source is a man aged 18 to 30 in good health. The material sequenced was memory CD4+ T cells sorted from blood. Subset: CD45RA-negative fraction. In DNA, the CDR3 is TGCGCCAGCAGCCAAGCCGCCGTGAGCTCCTACAATGAGCAGTTCTTC. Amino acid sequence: CASSQAAVSSYNEQFF.